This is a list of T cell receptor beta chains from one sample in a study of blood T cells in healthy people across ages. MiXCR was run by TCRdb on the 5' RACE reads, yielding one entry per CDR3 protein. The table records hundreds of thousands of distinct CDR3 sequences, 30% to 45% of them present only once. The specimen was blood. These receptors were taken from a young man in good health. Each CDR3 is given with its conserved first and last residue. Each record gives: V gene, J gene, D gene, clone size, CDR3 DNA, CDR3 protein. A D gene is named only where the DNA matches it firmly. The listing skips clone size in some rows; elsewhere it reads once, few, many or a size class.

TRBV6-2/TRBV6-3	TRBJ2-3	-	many	TGTGCCAGCAGTTACGGGGGACGCAACACAGATACGCAGTATTTT	CASSYGGRNTDTQYF
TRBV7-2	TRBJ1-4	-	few	TGTGCCAGCAGCTTAAAGGCAGGGAGAATCCGTACGGGGGATGAAAAACTGTTTTTT	CASSLKAGRIRTGDEKLFF
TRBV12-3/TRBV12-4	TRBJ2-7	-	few	TGTGCCAGCACCTGGGGGGGCTCCTACAATGAGCAGTACTTC	CASTWGGSYNEQYF
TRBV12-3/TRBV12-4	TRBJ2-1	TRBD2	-	TGTGCCAGCAGTTCCTCTCGCGGGGGGCCAATTGAGACCCAGTTCTTC	CASSSSRGGPIETQFF
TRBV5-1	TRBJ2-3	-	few	TGCGCCAGCAGCTTGAACAGGCGGGAAGATACGCAGTATTTT	CASSLNRREDTQYF
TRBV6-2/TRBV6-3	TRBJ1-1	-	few	TGTGCCAGCAGTTACTACAGAAGCGGAGCTTTCTTT	CASSYYRSGAFF
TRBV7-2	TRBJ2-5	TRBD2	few	TGTGCCAGCAGACCTTGGACTAGCGGGGTACAAGAGACCCAGTACTTC	CASRPWTSGVQETQYF
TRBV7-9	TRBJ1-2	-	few	TGTGCCAGCAGCTTATCCGTGGAAGGGGATGGCTACACCTTC	CASSLSVEGDGYTF
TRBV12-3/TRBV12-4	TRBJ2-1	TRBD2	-	TGTGCCAGCAGTTTAGGACTAGCGGGGGGGCCCCCCTACGAGCAGTTCTTC	CASSLGLAGGPPYEQFF
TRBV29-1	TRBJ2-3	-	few	TGCAGCGTTATGATAGCCACAGATACGCAGTATTTT	CSVMIATDTQYF
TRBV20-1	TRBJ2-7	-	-	TGCAGTGCTAGAGATACGAGGGACATCGGTCGGGAGCAGTACTTC	CSARDTRDIGREQYF
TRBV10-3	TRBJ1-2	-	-	TGTGCCATCAGTGACGGGGGCCGTGGCTACACCTTC	CAISDGGRGYTF
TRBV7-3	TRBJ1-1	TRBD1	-	TGTGCCAGCAGCTTAACCGCGGACAGGGTGAACACTGAAGCTTTCTTT	CASSLTADRVNTEAFF
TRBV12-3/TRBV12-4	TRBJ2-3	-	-	TGTGCCAGCAGTTCGTGGGGGAGCACAGATGTGCAGTATTTT	CASSSWGSTDVQYF
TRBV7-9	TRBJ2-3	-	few	TGTGCCAGCAGCCCTGGAGGTGGGATGACAGATACGCAGTATTTT	CASSPGGGMTDTQYF
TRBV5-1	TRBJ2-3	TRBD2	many	TGCGCCAGCAGCTTGGTTTTAGCGGGGGGGGATACGCAGTATTTT	CASSLVLAGGDTQYF
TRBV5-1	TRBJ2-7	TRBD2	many	TGCGCCAGCAGCGCCGAGGGAGGGGCCACCTACGAGCAGTACTTC	CASSAEGGATYEQYF
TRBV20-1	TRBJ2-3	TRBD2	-	TGCAGTGCTAGAGTTGGGGGGGTGGCAGATACGCAGTATTTT	CSARVGGVADTQYF
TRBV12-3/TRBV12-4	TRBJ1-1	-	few	TGTGCCAGCAGTTCTGACGAGAACACTGAAGCTTTCTTT	CASSSDENTEAFF
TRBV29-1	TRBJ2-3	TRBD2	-	TGCAGCGTTGAAGCGGGGGGAGATACGCAGTATTTT	CSVEAGGDTQYF
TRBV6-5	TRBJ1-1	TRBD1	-	TGTGCCAGCGGTCAACAGGGGAGGGTTATTGGCACTGAAGCTTTCTTT	CASGQQGRVIGTEAFF
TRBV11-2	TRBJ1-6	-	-	TGTGCCAGCAGCTTAGAGGGGGGGTCCTATAATTCACCCCTCCACTTT	CASSLEGGSYNSPLHF
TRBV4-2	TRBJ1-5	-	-	TGTGCCAGCAGCCAAGAATTGAGGGGGATCAATCAGCCCCAGCATTTT	CASSQELRGINQPQHF
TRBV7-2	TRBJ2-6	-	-	TGTGCCAACAGCTCCACAGGGTCTGGGGCCAACGTCCTGACTTTC	CANSSTGSGANVLTF